The rows below give T cell receptor beta chains drawn from one sample of a study of T-cell memory formation after mild COVID-19. MiXCR was run by TCRdb on the 5' RACE reads, yielding one entry per CDR3 protein. This table holds 470,000 or so distinct CDR3 sequences, about 20% found once. Sequenced input: PBMCs or a T cell subset sorted from them (not recorded which). The receptors stem from a man in his late teens or twenties who had mild COVID-19 (a few samples of this study predate the infection). Cell type and time point are not known. Both conserved end residues are part of each CDR3. The D gene is left open where the match is weak. The size entry is marked missing in some rows and otherwise reads once, few, many or a size class.

cdr3_length	v_call	d_call	clone_size	j_call	cdr3_nt	cdr3_aa
14	TRBV5-1	NA	few	TRBJ2-1	TGCGCCAGCAAAGGGAGTACGTTCTTCCGGGAGCAGTTCTTC	CASKGSTFFREQFF
16	TRBV9	NA	NA	TRBJ2-6	TGTGCCAGCAGCGTAGATCCCCGCTCTGGGGCCAACGTCCTGACTTTC	CASSVDPRSGANVLTF
15	TRBV5-5	NA	few	TRBJ1-4	TGTGCCAGCAGCCAACAGGGTAATGCTAATGAAAAACCGTTTTTT	CASSQQGNANEKPFF
12	TRBV29-1	NA	NA	TRBJ2-3	TGCAGCGTTAGGGCACGTGCAGATACGCAGTATTTT	CSVRARADTQYF
12	TRBV12-3/TRBV12-4	NA	many	TRBJ2-7	TGTGCCAGCAGTTTACGGGGAAACGAGCAGTACTTC	CASSLRGNEQYF
13	TRBV20-1	TRBD1	few	TRBJ2-5	TGCAGTGCTAGAGGGCAGGGGGTAGAGACCCAGTACTTC	CSARGQGVETQYF
12	TRBV2	TRBD1	NA	TRBJ1-2	TGTGCCAGCAGGCTACAGGGGGATGGCTACACCTTC	CASRLQGDGYTF
13	TRBV5-1	TRBD1	NA	TRBJ1-2	TGCGCCAGCAGCCGGAGGGGGCATTATGGCTACACCTTC	CASSRRGHYGYTF
13	TRBV18	NA	few	TRBJ1-4	TGTGCCAGCTCACGTGACGGTAATGAAAAACTGTTTTTT	CASSRDGNEKLFF
14	TRBV12-3/TRBV12-4	NA	few	TRBJ2-4	TGTGCCAGCTCCTTTTCGGGGGCCAAAAACATTCAGTACTTC	CASSFSGAKNIQYF
16	TRBV3-1	NA	few	TRBJ2-2	TGTGCCAGCAGCCCCGACGGGACTCCAGGCACCGGGGAGCTGTTTTTT	CASSPDGTPGTGELFF
15	TRBV5-4	NA	few	TRBJ1-1	TGTGCCAGCACCGAGCAACAAACAGCGAACACTGAAGCTTTCTTT	CASTEQQTANTEAFF
15	TRBV11-2	NA	NA	TRBJ1-1	TGTGCCAGCAGCTTAGGAGGTGCTGCGAACACTGAAGCTTTCTTT	CASSLGGAANTEAFF